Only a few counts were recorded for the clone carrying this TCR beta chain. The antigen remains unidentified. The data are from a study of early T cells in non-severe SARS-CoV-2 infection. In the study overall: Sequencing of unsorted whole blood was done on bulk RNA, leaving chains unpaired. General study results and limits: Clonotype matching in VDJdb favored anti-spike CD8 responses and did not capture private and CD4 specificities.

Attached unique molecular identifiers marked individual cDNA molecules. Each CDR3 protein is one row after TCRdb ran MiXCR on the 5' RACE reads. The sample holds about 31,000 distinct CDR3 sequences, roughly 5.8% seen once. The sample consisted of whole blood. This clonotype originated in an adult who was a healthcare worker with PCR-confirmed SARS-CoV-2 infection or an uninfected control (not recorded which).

The CDR3 region has the DNA TGCGCCAGCAGCTTCTCTCAAAACCAAGAGACCCAGTACTTC. Amino acid sequence: CASSFSQNQETQYF. V and J are TRBV5-1 and TRBJ2-5; D gene unclear. From germline, CDR1 is SGHRS and CDR2 YFSETQ. Trimming pared 2 bases from V and 0 bases from J, leaving 8 bases between. The CDR3 loop spans 14 amino acids.